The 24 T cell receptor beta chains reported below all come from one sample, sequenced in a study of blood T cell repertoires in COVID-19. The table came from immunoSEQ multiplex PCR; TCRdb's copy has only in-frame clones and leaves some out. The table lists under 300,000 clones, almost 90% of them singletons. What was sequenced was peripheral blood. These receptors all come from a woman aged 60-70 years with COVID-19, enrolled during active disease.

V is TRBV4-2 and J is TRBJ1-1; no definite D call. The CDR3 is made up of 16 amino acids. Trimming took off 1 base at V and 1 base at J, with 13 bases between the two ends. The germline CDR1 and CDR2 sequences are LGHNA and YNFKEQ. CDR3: CASSQGRRTENTEAFF. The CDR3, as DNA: TGTGCCAGCAGCCAAGGAAGGAGGACCGAGAACACTGAAGCTTTCTTT.

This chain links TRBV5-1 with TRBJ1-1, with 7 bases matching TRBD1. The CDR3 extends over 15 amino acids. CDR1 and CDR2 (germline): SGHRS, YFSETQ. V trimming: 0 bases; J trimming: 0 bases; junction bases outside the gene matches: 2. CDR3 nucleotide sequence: TGCGCCAGCAGCTTGGATGGGACAGTGAACACTGAAGCTTTCTTT. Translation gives CASSLDGTVNTEAFF.

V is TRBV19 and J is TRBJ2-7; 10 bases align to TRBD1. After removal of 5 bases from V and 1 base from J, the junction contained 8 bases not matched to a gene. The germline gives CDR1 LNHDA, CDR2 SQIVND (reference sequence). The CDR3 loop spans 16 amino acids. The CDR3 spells CASSDPRDRGSYEQYF. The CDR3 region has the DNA TGTGCCAGTAGTGATCCCCGGGACAGGGGTTCCTACGAGCAGTACTTC.

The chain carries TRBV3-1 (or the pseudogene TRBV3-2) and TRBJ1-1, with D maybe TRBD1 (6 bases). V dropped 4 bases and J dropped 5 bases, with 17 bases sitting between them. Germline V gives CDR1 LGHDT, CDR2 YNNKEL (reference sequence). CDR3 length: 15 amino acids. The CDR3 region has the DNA TGTGCCAGCAGCCGGTACAGGGAAGGGTCTACTGAAGCTTTCTTT. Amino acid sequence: CASSRYREGSTEAFF.

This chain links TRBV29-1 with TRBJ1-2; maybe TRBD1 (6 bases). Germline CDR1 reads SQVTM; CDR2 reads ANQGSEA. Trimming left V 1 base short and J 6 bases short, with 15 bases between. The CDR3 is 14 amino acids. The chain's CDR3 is CSVEVRGAANGYTF. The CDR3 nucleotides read TGCAGCGTTGAAGTTCGGGGGGCAGCGAATGGCTACACCTTC.

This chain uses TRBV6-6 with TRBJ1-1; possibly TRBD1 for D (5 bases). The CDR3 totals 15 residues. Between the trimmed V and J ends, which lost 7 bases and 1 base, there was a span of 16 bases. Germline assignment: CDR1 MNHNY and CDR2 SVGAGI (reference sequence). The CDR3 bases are TGTGCCAGCAATAACGGCGGGGGAAGGAACACTGAAGCTTTCTTT. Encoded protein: CASNNGGGRNTEAFF.

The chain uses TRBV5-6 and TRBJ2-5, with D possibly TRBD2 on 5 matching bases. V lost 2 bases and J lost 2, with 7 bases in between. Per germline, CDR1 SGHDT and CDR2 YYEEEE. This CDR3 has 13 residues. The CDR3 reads CASSFGVQETQYF. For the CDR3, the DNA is TGTGCCAGCAGCTTCGGGGTACAAGAGACCCAGTACTTC.

This chain's CDR3 is CASSLLLQGGTDTQYF. The CDR3 DNA reads TGTGCCAGCAGCTTACTATTGCAGGGTGGAACAGATACGCAGTATTTT. This sequence joins TRBV7-9 and TRBJ2-3; D is possibly TRBD1 (5 bases). In germline, CDR1 is SEHNR, CDR2 FQNEAQ (reference sequence). This CDR3 is built from 16 residues. V lost 2 bases, J lost 3 bases, and 15 bases lay in between.

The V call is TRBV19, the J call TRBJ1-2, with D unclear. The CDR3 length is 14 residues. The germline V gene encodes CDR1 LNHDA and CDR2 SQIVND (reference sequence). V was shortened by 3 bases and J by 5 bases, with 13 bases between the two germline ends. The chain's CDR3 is CASSIGGFDYGYTF. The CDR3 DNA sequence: TGTGCCAGTAGTATCGGAGGGTTCGATTATGGCTACACCTTC.

CDR3 DNA: TGTGCCAGCAGTCGAGACCAAGAGACCCAGTACTTC. This sequence encodes CASSRDQETQYF. The V gene is TRBV6-5, the J gene TRBJ2-5; D gene unclear. V lost 5 bases, J lost 0 bases, and 4 bases lay in between. The germline gives CDR1 MNHEY, CDR2 SVGAGI. The CDR3 has 12 residues.

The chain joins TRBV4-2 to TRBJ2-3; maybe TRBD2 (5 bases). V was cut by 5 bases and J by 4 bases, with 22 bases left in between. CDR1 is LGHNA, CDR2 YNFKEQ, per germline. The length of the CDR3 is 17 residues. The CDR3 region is CASSAPWSARGSDTQYF. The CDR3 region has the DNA TGTGCCAGCAGCGCCCCGTGGAGCGCTCGGGGTTCAGATACGCAGTATTTT.

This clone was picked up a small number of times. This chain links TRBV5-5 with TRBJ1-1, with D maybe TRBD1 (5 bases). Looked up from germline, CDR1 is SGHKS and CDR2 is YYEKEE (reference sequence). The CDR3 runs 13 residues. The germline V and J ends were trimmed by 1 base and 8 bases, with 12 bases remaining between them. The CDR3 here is CASSLQEGREAFF. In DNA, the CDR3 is TGTGCCAGCAGCTTGCAGGAGGGACGCGAAGCTTTCTTT. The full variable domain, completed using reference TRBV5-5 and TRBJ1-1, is DAGVTQSPTHLIKTRGQQVTLRCSPISGHKSVSWYQQVLGQGPQFIFQYYEKEERGRGNFPDRFSARQFPNYSSELNVNALLLGDSALYLCASSLQEGREAFFGQGTRLTVV.

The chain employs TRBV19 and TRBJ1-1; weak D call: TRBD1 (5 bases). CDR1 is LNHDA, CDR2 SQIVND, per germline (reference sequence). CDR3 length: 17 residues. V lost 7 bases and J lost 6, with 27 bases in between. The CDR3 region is CASIPPGGVLVFAEAFF. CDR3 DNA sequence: TGTGCCAGTATCCCCCCGGGGGGGGTCTTGGTTTTTGCTGAAGCTTTCTTT.

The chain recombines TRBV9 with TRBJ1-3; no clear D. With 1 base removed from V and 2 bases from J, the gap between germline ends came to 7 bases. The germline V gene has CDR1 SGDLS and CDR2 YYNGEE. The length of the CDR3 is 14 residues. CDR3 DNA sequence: TGTGCCAGCAGCGTAAGCATGGCTGGAAACACCATATATTTT. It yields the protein CASSVSMAGNTIYF.

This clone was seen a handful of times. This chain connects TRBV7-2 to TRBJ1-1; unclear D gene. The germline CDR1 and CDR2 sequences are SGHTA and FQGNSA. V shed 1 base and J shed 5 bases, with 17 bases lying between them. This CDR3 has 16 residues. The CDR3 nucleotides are TGTGCCAGCAGCTTAGTGGAGCGACCGGGTTTTACTGAAGCTTTCTTT. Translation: CASSLVERPGFTEAFF.

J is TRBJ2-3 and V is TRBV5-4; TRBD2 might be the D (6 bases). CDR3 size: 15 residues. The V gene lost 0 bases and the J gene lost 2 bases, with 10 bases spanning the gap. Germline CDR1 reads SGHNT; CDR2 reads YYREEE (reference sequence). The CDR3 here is CASSLDGGATDTQYF. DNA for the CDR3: TGTGCCAGCAGCTTGGACGGGGGAGCCACAGATACGCAGTATTTT.

CDR3 nucleotide sequence: TGTGCCATCAGTGAGAGGGAGCTCGGAGAGACCCAGTACTTC. It is translated as CAISERELGETQYF. J is TRBJ2-5 and V is TRBV10-3, with D possibly being TRBD2 (5 bases). Trimming removed 2 bases at V and 4 bases at J, with 11 bases between. Germline loops: CDR1 ENHRY, CDR2 SYGVKD. The CDR3 runs 14 residues.

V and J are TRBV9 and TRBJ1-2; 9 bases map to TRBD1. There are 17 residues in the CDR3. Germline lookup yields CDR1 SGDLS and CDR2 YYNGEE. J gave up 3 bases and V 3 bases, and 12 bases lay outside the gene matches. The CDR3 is CASSARGQGIEDYGYTF. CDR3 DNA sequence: TGTGCCAGCAGCGCCAGGGGACAGGGCATTGAGGACTATGGCTACACCTTC.

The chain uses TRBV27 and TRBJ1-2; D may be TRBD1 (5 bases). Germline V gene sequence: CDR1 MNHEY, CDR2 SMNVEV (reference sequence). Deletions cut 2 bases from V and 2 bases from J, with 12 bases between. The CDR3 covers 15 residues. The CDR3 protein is CASSLTTRANYGYTF. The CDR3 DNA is TGTGCCAGCAGTTTAACAACCAGGGCCAACTATGGCTACACCTTC.

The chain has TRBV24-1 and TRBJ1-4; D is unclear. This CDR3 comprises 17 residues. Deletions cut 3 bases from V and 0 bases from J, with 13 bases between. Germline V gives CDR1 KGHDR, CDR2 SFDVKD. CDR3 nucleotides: TGTGCCACCAGTGATACGAGATTCGCATCAACTAATGAAAAACTGTTTTTT. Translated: CATSDTRFASTNEKLFF.

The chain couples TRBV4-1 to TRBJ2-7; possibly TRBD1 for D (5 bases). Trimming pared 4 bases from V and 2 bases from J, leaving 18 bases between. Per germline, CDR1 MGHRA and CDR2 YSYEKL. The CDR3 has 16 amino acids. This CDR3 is CASSPLWQGNTYEQYF. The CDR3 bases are TGCGCCAGCAGCCCCCTGTGGCAGGGCAACACCTACGAGCAGTACTTC.

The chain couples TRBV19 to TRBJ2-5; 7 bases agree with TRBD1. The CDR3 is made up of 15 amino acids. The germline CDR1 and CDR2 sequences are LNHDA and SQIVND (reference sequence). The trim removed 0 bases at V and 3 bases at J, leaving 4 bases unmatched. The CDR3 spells CASSIDAGTEETQYF. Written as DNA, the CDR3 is TGTGCCAGTAGTATAGACGCCGGGACAGAAGAGACCCAGTACTTC.

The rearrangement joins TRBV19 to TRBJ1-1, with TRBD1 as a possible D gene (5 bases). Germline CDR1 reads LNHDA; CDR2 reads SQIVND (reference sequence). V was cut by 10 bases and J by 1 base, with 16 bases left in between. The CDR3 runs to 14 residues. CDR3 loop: CATTPGYGNTEAFF. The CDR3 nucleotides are TGTGCCACCACCCCAGGGTATGGGAACACTGAAGCTTTCTTT.

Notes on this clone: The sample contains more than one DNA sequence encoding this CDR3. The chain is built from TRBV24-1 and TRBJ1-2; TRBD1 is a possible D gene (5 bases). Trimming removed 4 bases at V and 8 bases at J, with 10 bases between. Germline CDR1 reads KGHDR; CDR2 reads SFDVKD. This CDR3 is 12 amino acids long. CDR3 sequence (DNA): TGTGCCACCAGTGACCGGGGGTACGGCTACACCTTC. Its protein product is CATSDRGYGYTF.